Included here is one T cell receptor (beta chain) sequence, with context. Its antigen is as yet unknown. The CDR3 totals 15 residues. The trim removed 6 bases at V and 2 bases at J, leaving 8 bases unmatched. CDR1 and CDR2 from the germline V gene are KGHSH and LQKENI. The assay was immunoSEQ multiplex PCR, and TCRdb's table has in-frame clones only and misses some. Counted here are approximately 30,000 clones, under 90% occurring once; the ten biggest clones make up approximately 2.4%. This sample is part of a study of Tregs in tolerant kidney transplant recipients. Study details: CD4+CD25+CD127- cells came from approximately three-day belatacept mixed lymphocyte reactions, some with roughly five-day graft donor restimulation. Sorting used antibodies to exclude donor cells.

Study observations and caveats: Findings come from small patient numbers and require larger validation. Tregs expanded with activated donor B cells seemed most donor-specific.

This chain uses TRBV18 with TRBJ2-3, with 7 bases fitting TRBD2. This clonotype was obtained from a human donor in good health. What was sequenced was Tregs from blood cultured with allogeneic cells. The DNA for the CDR3 is TGTGCCAGCTCGTTTATCGGGGGGTCCACAGATACGCAGTATTTT. Protein product: CASSFIGGSTDTQYF.